The clone carrying this TCR beta chain was seen a handful of times. The data were obtained in a study of Graves' ophthalmopathy and Graves' hyperthyroidism. Exclusion applied to patients with other autoimmune diseases, uncontrolled infections, pregnancy or lactation. Thyroid ultrasound, orbital computed tomography, TRAb, serum thyroxine and clinical symptoms formed the basis of diagnosis. Amplification of the TCR beta CDR3 regions used RNA transcripts (as template). Amplification began with first-round RT-PCR using HTBI primers, then second-round multiplex PCR was performed. TCRdb used MiXCR to reprocess the multiplex PCR reads, holding one entry per CDR3 protein. Found here are 900,000 to 1,200,000 distinct CDR3 sequences, 35% to 40% of them singletons; the top ten hold 11%. V was trimmed by 0 bases and J by 4 bases, leaving 11 bases between them. The CDR3 runs 14 residues. Germline lookup yields CDR1 SGHDT and CDR2 YYEEEE.

This receptor was taken from an adult man with Graves' hyperthyroidism. Sequencing was performed on peripheral blood or thyroid tissue (not recorded which). J is TRBJ2-7 and V is TRBV5-6; no definite D call. CDR3 nucleotides: TGTGCCAGCAGCTTGGAGGGCAATAGGTACGAGCAGTACTTC. Amino acid sequence: CASSLEGNRYEQYF.